This TCR beta chain was obtained from a study of OX40 agonist ivuxolimab in advanced cancers. Only one count was recorded for this clone. Using immunoSEQ multiplex PCR, the repertoire was profiled, and TCRdb retains in-frame clones only, with some absent. Among tens of thousands of clones listed, 88% were seen once. V was shortened by 9 bases and J by 4 bases, with 9 bases between the two germline ends. The germline V gene has CDR1 SGHVS and CDR2 FQNEAQ. The CDR3 covers 11 residues. This sequence joins TRBV7-8 and TRBJ2-5; no clear D. The sequencing here drew on CD4+ or CD8+ T cells sorted from blood, taken in a trial of the OX40 agonist ivuxolimab. This receptor was taken from an adult with an advanced solid tumor such as melanoma, head and neck, liver or kidney cancer. The CDR3 DNA is TGTGCCAGTACCCGTCTAGAGACCCAGTACTTC. It encodes CASTRLETQYF.